This TCR beta chain originates from a study of tumor and adjacent non-tumor tissue in lung cancer. Study results and caveats: Top 100 clones took a larger repertoire share in normal lung. Shorter survival was associated with higher TCR diversity in tumors.

Three rounds of nested PCR, following a modified ARM-PCR protocol, produced the TCRbeta library. One entry per CDR3 protein results from TCRdb running MiXCR on the multiplex PCR reads. The data show some 120,000 distinct CDR3 sequences, about 66% seen once. About this clonotype itself: Its matching antigen is unknown.

No cell sorting was done before RNA was extracted from the tissue. This TCR was recovered from a man aged 25-45 years with non-small cell lung cancer. Sequencing was carried out using lung tumor tissue.

CDR3 sequence reads: CASPHSGRATKNIQYF. For the CDR3, the DNA is TGTGCCAGCCCCCACTCTGGTAGGGCGACCAAAAACATTCAGTACTTC. The J gene is TRBJ2-4, the V gene TRBV11-1; D call uncertain. Germline-derived CDR1 and CDR2 are SGHAT and FQDESV (reference sequence). The CDR3 has 16 amino acids. Trimming left V 8 bases short and J 2 bases short, with 19 bases between.